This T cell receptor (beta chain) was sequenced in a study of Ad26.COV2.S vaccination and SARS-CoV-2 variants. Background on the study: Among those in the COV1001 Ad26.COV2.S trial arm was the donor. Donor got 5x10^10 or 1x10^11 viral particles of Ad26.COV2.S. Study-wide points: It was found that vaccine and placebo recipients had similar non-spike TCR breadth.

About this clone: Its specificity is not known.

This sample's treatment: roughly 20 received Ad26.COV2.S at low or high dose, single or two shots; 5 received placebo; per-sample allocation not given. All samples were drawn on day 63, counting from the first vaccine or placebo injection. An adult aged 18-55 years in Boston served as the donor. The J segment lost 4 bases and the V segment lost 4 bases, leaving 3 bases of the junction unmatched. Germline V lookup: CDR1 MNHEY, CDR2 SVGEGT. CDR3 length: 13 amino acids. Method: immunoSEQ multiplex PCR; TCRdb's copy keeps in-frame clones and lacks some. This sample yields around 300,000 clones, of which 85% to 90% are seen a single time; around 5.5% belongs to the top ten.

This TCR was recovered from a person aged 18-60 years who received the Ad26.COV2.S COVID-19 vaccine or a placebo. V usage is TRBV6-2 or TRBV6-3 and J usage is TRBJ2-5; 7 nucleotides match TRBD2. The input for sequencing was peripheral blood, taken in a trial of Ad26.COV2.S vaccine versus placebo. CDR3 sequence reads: CASSWDYTETQYF. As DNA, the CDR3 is TGTGCCAGCAGTTGGGACTATACAGAGACCCAGTACTTC.